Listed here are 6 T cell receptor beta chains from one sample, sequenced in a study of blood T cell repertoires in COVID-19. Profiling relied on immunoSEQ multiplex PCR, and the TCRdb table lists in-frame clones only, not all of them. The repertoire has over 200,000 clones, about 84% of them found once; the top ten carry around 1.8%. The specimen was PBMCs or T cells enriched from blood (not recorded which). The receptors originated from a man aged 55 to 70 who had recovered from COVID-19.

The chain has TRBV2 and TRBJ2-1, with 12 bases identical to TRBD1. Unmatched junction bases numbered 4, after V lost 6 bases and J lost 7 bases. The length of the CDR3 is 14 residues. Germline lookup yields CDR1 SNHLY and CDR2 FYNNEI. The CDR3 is CASRGQGAGNEQFF. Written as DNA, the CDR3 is TGTGCCAGCAGGGGACAGGGGGCTGGTAATGAGCAGTTCTTC.

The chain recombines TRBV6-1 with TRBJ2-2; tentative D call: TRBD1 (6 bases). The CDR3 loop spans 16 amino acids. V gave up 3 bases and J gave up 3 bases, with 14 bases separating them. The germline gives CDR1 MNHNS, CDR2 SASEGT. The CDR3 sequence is CASSDLTRGYTGELFF. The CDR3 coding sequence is TGTGCCAGCAGTGATCTGACCAGGGGATACACCGGGGAGCTGTTTTTT.

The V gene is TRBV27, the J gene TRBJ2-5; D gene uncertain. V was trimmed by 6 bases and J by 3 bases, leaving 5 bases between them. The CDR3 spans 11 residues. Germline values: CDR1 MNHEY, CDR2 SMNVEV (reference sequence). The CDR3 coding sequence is TGTGCCAGCAGGCAGGAAGAGACCCAGTACTTC. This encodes CASRQEETQYF.

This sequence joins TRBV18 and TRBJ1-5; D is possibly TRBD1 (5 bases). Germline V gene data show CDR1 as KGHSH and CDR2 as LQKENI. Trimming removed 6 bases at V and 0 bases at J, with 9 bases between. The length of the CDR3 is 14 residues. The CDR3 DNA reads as TGTGCCAGCTCGGACACAAATAGCAATCAGCCCCAGCATTTT. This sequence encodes CASSDTNSNQPQHF.

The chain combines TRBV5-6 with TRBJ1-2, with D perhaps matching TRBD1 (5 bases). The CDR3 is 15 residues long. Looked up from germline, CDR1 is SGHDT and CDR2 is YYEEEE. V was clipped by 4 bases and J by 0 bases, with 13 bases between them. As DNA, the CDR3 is TGTGCCAGCAGCATACCAGGGATGCCTAACTATGGCTACACCTTC. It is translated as CASSIPGMPNYGYTF.

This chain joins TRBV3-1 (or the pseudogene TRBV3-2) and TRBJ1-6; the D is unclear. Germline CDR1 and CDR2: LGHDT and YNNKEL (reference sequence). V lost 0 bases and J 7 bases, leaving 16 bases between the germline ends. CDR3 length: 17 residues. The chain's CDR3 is CASSQDRDTRWNSPLHF. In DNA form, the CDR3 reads TGTGCCAGCAGCCAAGATCGCGACACTCGTTGGAATTCACCCCTCCACTTT.